This T cell receptor beta chain appears in the sequencing data of a study of Ad26.COV2.S vaccination and SARS-CoV-2 variants. Study at large: The Ad26.COV2.S arm of the COV1001 trial was where the donor was placed. Study-wide results and caveats: Ad26.COV2.S recipients had broader spike-specific TCRs (P = 0.0014). From the TCR breadth and depth analyses, total T cell responses may have been underestimated.

V shed 7 bases, J shed 0 bases, and the junction held 3 bases outside the gene matches. CDR1 is KGHDR, CDR2 SFDVKD, per germline. The CDR3 extends over 15 amino acids. Notes on this clone: What it recognizes is unknown. Other DNA sequences from this sample encode an identical CDR3 as well.

Treatment specified: about 20 received Ad26.COV2.S at low or high dose, single or two shots; 5 received placebo; per-sample allocation not given. Collection of the samples took place on day 63 after the first injection of vaccine or placebo. TCRdb's table, derived via immunoSEQ multiplex PCR, lists solely in-frame clones and lacks some. Here the sample spans about 460,000 clones, 89% being singletons. The rearrangement uses TRBV24-1 and TRBJ2-3; TRBD2 matches 10 bases. The receptor was derived from a person aged 18-65 years who received the Ad26.COV2.S COVID-19 vaccine or a placebo. The sequences come from peripheral blood, collected in a trial of Ad26.COV2.S vaccine versus placebo. CDR3: CATRATSGSTDTQYF. DNA of the CDR3: TGTGCCACCAGGGCGACTAGCGGGAGCACAGATACGCAGTATTTT.